These 15 T cell receptor beta chains share one sample of origin, sequenced in a study of blood T cell repertoires in COVID-19. The assay was immunoSEQ multiplex PCR, and TCRdb's table has in-frame clones only and misses some. The sample lists roughly 250,000 clones, 83% occurring once. Sequenced input: peripheral blood. Source of these receptors: a man aged 40-49 years with active or convalescent COVID-19.

V usage is TRBV6-2 or TRBV6-3 and J usage is TRBJ1-2; D is possibly TRBD1 (5 bases). The CDR3 runs 14 residues. Germline V CDR1 and CDR2: MNHEY, SVGEGT. The germline V and J ends were trimmed by 0 bases and 6 bases, with 11 bases remaining between them. The CDR3 DNA follows: TGTGCCAGCAGTTACTCTCGGGGGTTTGATGGCTACACCTTC. Protein sequence: CASSYSRGFDGYTF.

This chain connects TRBV30 to TRBJ2-4; 7 positions agree with TRBD1. In germline, CDR1 is GTSNPN, CDR2 SVGIG (reference sequence). With V trimmed by 0 bases and J by 3 bases, 5 bases remained unmatched. This CDR3 is 15 amino acids long. The DNA for the CDR3 is TGTGCCTGGAGTGTAGGGACAGTAAGCAAAAACATTCAGTACTTC. It specifies CAWSVGTVSKNIQYF. Based on the CDR3 plus reference TRBV30 and TRBJ2-4, the full variable domain is SQTIHQWPATLVQPVGSPLSLECTVEGTSNPNLYWYRQAAGRGLQLLFYSVGIGQISSEVPQNLSASRPQDRQFILSSKKLLLSDSGFYLCAWSVGTVSKNIQYFGAGTRLSVL.

The chain carries TRBV11-2 and TRBJ2-7; 9 nucleotides align to TRBD1. Germline values: CDR1 SGHAT, CDR2 FQNNGV. The CDR3 totals 16 residues. The ends lost 5 bases at V and 7 bases at J; junction bases unmatched: 15. CDR3 nucleotides: TGTGCCAGCAGCCCTGACACCCCCGGGACAGGGAGGGAGCAGTACTTC. Protein: CASSPDTPGTGREQYF.

The chain joins TRBV28 to TRBJ1-1; D unclear. V lost 5 bases, J lost 5 bases, and 12 bases lay in between. The germline gives CDR1 MDHEN, CDR2 SYDVKM. This CDR3 contains 13 residues. The CDR3 coding sequence is TGTGCCAGCAGTCCTGACACCCTTACTGAAGCTTTCTTT. Translated, it gives CASSPDTLTEAFF.

The rearrangement joins TRBV29-1 to TRBJ2-1, with TRBD1 identical over 12 bases. The CDR3 is made up of 13 amino acids. J lost 8 bases, V lost 7 bases, and 6 bases had no gene match. Germline lookup yields CDR1 SQVTM and CDR2 ANQGSEA. In DNA form, the CDR3 reads TGCAGCGGAGGGACAGGGGGCGGGGATGAGCAGTTCTTC. Its translation is CSGGTGGGDEQFF.

The V call is TRBV4-1, the J call TRBJ1-5, with no clear D. Per the germline V gene, CDR1 is MGHRA and CDR2 is YSYEKL. This CDR3 has 15 amino acids. V was shortened by 4 bases and J by 7 bases, with 17 bases between the two germline ends. In nucleotides, the CDR3 is TGCGCCAGCAGCCGGACTATACGGGATCACCAGCCCCAGCATTTT. This gives the protein CASSRTIRDHQPQHF.

This chain uses TRBV7-9 with TRBJ1-2; tentatively, D is TRBD1 (6 bases). Trimming removed 1 base at V and 6 bases at J, with 15 bases between. CDR1 SEHNR and CDR2 FQNEAQ come from the germline V gene (reference sequence). This CDR3 comprises 15 residues. The CDR3 DNA sequence: TGTGCCAGCAGCTTAGAGATAACACAGGGCCATGGCTACACCTTC. Encoded protein: CASSLEITQGHGYTF.

The chain links TRBV4-3 to TRBJ1-2, with 7 bases fitting TRBD1. The CDR3 runs to 13 residues. Germline CDR1 and CDR2: LGHNA and YSLEER. V shed 2 bases, J shed 5 bases, and the junction held 2 bases outside the gene matches. The CDR3 reads CASSQTQGYGYTF. The CDR3 nucleotides read TGCGCCAGCAGCCAAACACAGGGGTATGGCTACACCTTC.

The gene calls are TRBV5-4 and TRBJ2-3; 8 nucleotides align to TRBD2. Germline trimming cut 4 bases from V and 3 bases from J; bases unmatched to any gene: 1. Germline V gene data show CDR1 as SGHNT and CDR2 as YYREEE (reference sequence). The CDR3 has 13 residues. CDR3 nucleotide sequence: TGTGCCAGCAGCCTAGCGGGTACAGATACGCAGTATTTT. This gives the protein CASSLAGTDTQYF.

The chain joins TRBV7-8 to TRBJ1-1; D remains unclear. The CDR3 has 15 residues. Trimming shortened V by 3 bases and J by 2 bases, and 13 bases separated the two germline ends. The germline V gene has CDR1 SGHVS and CDR2 FQNEAQ. CDR3 bases: TGTGCCAGCAGCTTGCAGGAGGAGCTAAACACTGAAGCTTTCTTT. Residues: CASSLQEELNTEAFF.

The gene calls are TRBV2 and TRBJ1-1; D uncertain. In germline, CDR1 is SNHLY, CDR2 FYNNEI. V lost 5 bases to trimming and J lost 6 bases, with 7 bases between them. The CDR3 sequence is 11 residues long. As DNA, the CDR3 is TGTGCCAGCAGTCAGGATTCTGAAGCTTTCTTT. Translating gives CASSQDSEAFF.

This sequence joins TRBV27 and TRBJ2-7; 9 bases map to TRBD2. Trimming cost V 6 bases and J 0 bases; bases outside gene matches: 3. The CDR3 extends over 14 amino acids. The V gene's germline CDR1 is MNHEY and CDR2 SMNVEV (reference sequence). The CDR3 spells CASRIAGVSYEQYF. The CDR3 DNA follows: TGTGCCAGCAGGATAGCGGGGGTCTCCTACGAGCAGTACTTC.

The chain recombines TRBV2 with TRBJ2-7, with TRBD1 matching 9 bases. V dropped 9 bases and J dropped 3; count of bases not matched to a gene: 15. This CDR3 has 16 amino acids. The germline V gene has CDR1 SNHLY and CDR2 FYNNEI. As DNA, the CDR3 is TGTGCCAGTTCTAAGATCCCCGGGACAGGGAACTACGAGCAGTACTTC. The encoded protein is CASSKIPGTGNYEQYF.

V and J are TRBV12-3 or TRBV12-4 and TRBJ1-3; D perhaps matches TRBD1 (5 bases). Trimming left V 1 base short and J 8 bases short, with 9 bases between. The CDR3 has 13 amino acids. The CDR3 bases are TGTGCCAGCAGTTTAGGGGGCAGGGACACCATATATTTT. Translation: CASSLGGRDTIYF.

J is TRBJ2-1 and V is TRBV10-1; D is possibly TRBD2 (5 bases). Trimming took 2 bases from V and 10 from J, leaving 12 bases between them. The germline V gene has CDR1 WNHNN and CDR2 SYGVQD (reference sequence). The CDR3 covers 13 residues. CDR3 protein: CASSEGGRYEQFF. CDR3 in DNA: TGCGCCAGCAGTGAGGGTGGGAGATACGAGCAGTTCTTC.